This is a list of T cell receptor beta chains from one sample in a study of blood T cell repertoires in COVID-19. The data were produced by immunoSEQ multiplex PCR, yet TCRdb's version contains in-frame clones alone and is incomplete. The data hold tens of thousands of clones, with 75% to 90% observed a single time. Material for sequencing was peripheral blood. The receptors shown here come from a man between 65 and 80 years old with active or convalescent COVID-19. CDR3s include the opening cysteine and the closing phenylalanine or tryptophan. D genes are given only for firm matches. Not all rows give a size; the values are once, few, many and, for expanded clones, a class.

CASSIDRNSNQPQHF,TGTGCCAGCAGTATTGACAGAAATAGCAATCAGCCCCAGCATTTT,NA,once,TRBJ1-5,TRBV6-5
CASSQGRVTEAFF,TGTGCCAGCAGCCAGGGGCGGGTCACTGAAGCTTTCTTT,NA,NA,TRBJ1-1,TRBV13
CASSWTGGNTIYF,TGCGCCAGCAGCTGGACAGGCGGAAACACCATATATTTT,TRBD1,NA,TRBJ1-3,TRBV5-1
CASSPETGKGDGYTF,TGTGCCAGCAGTCCAGAGACGGGAAAGGGGGACGGCTACACCTTC,NA,NA,TRBJ1-2,TRBV6-5
CASSQEGLAGASGELFF,TGCGCCAGCAGCCAAGAAGGACTAGCGGGAGCATCCGGGGAGCTGTTTTTT,TRBD2,NA,TRBJ2-2,TRBV4-1
CASSAGQRGGRASDTQYF,TGTGCCAGCAGCGCTGGCCAGCGGGGAGGGAGGGCGTCAGATACGCAGTATTTT,TRBD2,NA,TRBJ2-3,TRBV9
CASSQDELQTQYF,TGTGCCAGCAGCCAAGATGAGCTTCAGACCCAGTACTTC,NA,NA,TRBJ2-5,TRBV3-1/TRBV3-2
CASSPAGTGPNSDGYTF,TGTGCCAGTAGCCCGGCCGGGACAGGCCCCAATTCCGACGGCTACACCTTC,TRBD1,NA,TRBJ1-2,TRBV19
CASTKDRPNTEAFF,TGCGCCAGCACCAAGGACAGACCGAACACTGAAGCTTTCTTT,NA,NA,TRBJ1-1,TRBV5-1
CAATFWQGTYEQYF,TGTGCCGCCACATTCTGGCAGGGGACCTACGAGCAGTACTTC,NA,NA,TRBJ2-7,TRBV30
CASSTSRHTDTQYF,TGTGCCAGTAGTACTTCAAGACACACAGATACGCAGTATTTT,NA,once,TRBJ2-3,TRBV19
CASSARGSQYF,TGTGCCAGCAGTGCTCGGGGGAGTCAGTACTTC,NA,NA,TRBJ2-4,TRBV2
CASSVLQGANEQYF,TGTGCCAGCAGCGTATTACAGGGGGCCAACGAGCAGTACTTC,TRBD1,NA,TRBJ2-7,TRBV9
CASSESWGGGNEKLFF,TGTGCCAGCAGTGAATCATGGGGAGGGGGGAATGAAAAACTGTTTTTT,NA,NA,TRBJ1-4,TRBV25-1
CASNSWENSPLHF,TGTGCCAGCAATTCTTGGGAGAATTCACCCCTCCACTTT,NA,once,TRBJ1-6,TRBV25-1
CATSTGTSGRRDIQYF,TGTGCCACCAGTACCGGGACTAGCGGGAGGCGGGACATTCAGTACTTC,TRBD2,NA,TRBJ2-4,TRBV15
CASSLSGARSPLHF,TGTGCCAGCAGTTTAAGCGGGGCCAGGTCACCCCTCCACTTT,NA,NA,TRBJ1-6,TRBV28
CASRFTGVPKYTQYF,TGTGCCAGCAGATTTACAGGGGTGCCAAAGTATACGCAGTATTTT,TRBD1,NA,TRBJ2-3,TRBV6-1
CASSEARVTEAFF,TGTGCCAGCAGTGAAGCCCGAGTGACTGAAGCTTTCTTT,NA,NA,TRBJ1-1,TRBV6-1
CASSIGTGGVISEAFF,TGTGCCAGTAGTATTGGGACAGGGGGCGTTATCTCTGAAGCTTTCTTT,TRBD1,NA,TRBJ1-1,TRBV19